The 18 T cell receptor beta chains below come from one sample, sequenced in a study of T cells in Graves' hyperthyroidism and ophthalmopathy. RNA transcripts were the template for amplifying TCR beta CDR3 regions. In the first-round RT-PCR of the TCR CDR3, the HTBI primer set was used. TCRdb processed the multiplex PCR reads anew with MiXCR; each CDR3 protein has one entry. The sample has 600,000 to 800,000 distinct CDR3 sequences; approximately 40% are singletons. Sequenced material: blood. The receptors here all came from a middle-aged woman with Graves' hyperthyroidism.

Only one count was recorded for this clonotype. The rearrangement joins TRBV25-1 to TRBJ1-1, with 8 nucleotides matching TRBD1. The V gene's germline CDR1 is MGHDK and CDR2 SYGVNS. After removal of 7 bases from V and 6 bases from J, the junction contained 13 bases not matched to a gene. The CDR3 is 15 residues long. The CDR3 spells CASTRTGRRNAEAFF. The CDR3 bases are TGTGCCAGCACCAGGACAGGGAGGCGGAATGCTGAAGCTTTCTTT.

This clonotype has at least ten counts. The chain links TRBV2 to TRBJ2-2; D remains ambiguous. Germline V CDR1 and CDR2: SNHLY, FYNNEI. V was clipped by 8 bases and J by 5 bases, with 12 bases between them. The CDR3 has 13 residues. The CDR3 reads CASGEQGTGELFF. The CDR3 DNA sequence: TGTGCCAGCGGGGAACAAGGAACCGGGGAGCTGTTTTTT.

The rearrangement links TRBV7-2 to TRBJ2-7, with a tentative D call TRBD1 (6 bases). Germline loops: CDR1 SGHTA, CDR2 FQGNSA. The length of the CDR3 is 14 residues. Trimming stripped 1 base from V and 4 bases from J, with 11 bases between. The CDR3 reads CASSLGRGYYEQYF. CDR3 nucleotide sequence: TGTGCCAGCAGCTTAGGAAGGGGGTATTACGAGCAGTACTTC.

The chain carries TRBV10-1 and TRBJ2-7; D perhaps matches TRBD1 (6 bases). This CDR3 region has 15 residues. The V end was cut by 3 bases, the J end by 6 bases, with 18 bases between. CDR1 is WNHNN and CDR2 is SYGVQD in the germline V gene (reference sequence). The CDR3 bases are TGCGCCAGCAGTGACTTTTTGGCAGGGGCAAGCGAGCAGTACTTC. As protein: CASSDFLAGASEQYF.

In regard to this clonotype: This may be a read error, as it is one base from a much larger clone. V usage is TRBV9 and J usage is TRBJ2-2; perhaps TRBD1 as D (6 bases). This CDR3 spans 15 amino acids. Germline CDR1 SGDLS, CDR2 YYNGEE. V lost 0 bases and J lost 6, with 12 bases in between. DNA of the CDR3: TGTGCCAGCAGCGTAGTCGGGACAAGGGCCGGGGAGCTGTTTTTT. Its protein product is CASSVVGTRAGELFF.

This clonotype was observed a handful of times. V usage is TRBV4-1 and J usage is TRBJ2-7, with D uncertain. In germline, CDR1 is MGHRA, CDR2 YSYEKL. V lost 1 base, J lost 5 bases, and 9 bases lay in between. CDR3 length: 13 residues. CDR3: CASSQGTLDEQYF. CDR3 in DNA: TGCGCCAGCAGCCAAGGAACACTCGACGAGCAGTACTTC.

This clonotype was found many times. This chain's CDR3 is CASSLLATDGELFF. The CDR3 DNA follows: TGTGCCAGCAGCTTACTAGCCACCGACGGGGAGCTGTTTTTT. The V and J genes are TRBV7-9 and TRBJ2-2; D is perhaps TRBD2 (5 bases). This CDR3 has 14 residues. Germline CDR1 SEHNR, CDR2 FQNEAQ (reference sequence). Trimming removed 2 bases at V and 7 bases at J, with 11 bases between.

Note on this clonotype: Since a much larger clone is just one base distant, this may be a read error. The chain carries TRBV12-3 or TRBV12-4 and TRBJ2-7, with D uncertain. V lost 5 bases and J lost 7, with 12 bases in between. The CDR3 runs to 12 residues. CDR3 loop: CASSHETSEQYF. The CDR3, as DNA: TGTGCCAGCAGTCACGAGACCAGTGAGCAGTACTTC.

As regards this clonotype: A single base separates this from a much larger clone, so it may be a read error. The CDR3 loop is CASSTIRGVTGAFF. The CDR3 DNA reads TGTGCCAGCAGCACGATACGAGGGGTCACTGGAGCTTTCTTT. This chain uses TRBV7-2 with TRBJ1-1; the D gene is possibly TRBD1 (5 bases). The CDR3 length is 14 residues. From germline, CDR1 is SGHTA and CDR2 FQGNSA.

This clonotype was counted a few times. This chain links TRBV19 with TRBJ1-1; D might be TRBD1 (5 bases). Germline CDR1 is LNHDA and CDR2 is SQIVND (reference sequence). V lost 7 bases to trimming and J lost 6 bases, with 12 bases between them. The CDR3 is 12 residues long. The CDR3 protein is CASNTGGAEAFF. The CDR3, as DNA: TGTGCCAGTAATACCGGGGGGGCTGAAGCTTTCTTT.

The CDR3 region is CASSLAVGLAGSKNIQYF. The CDR3 DNA reads TGTGCCAGCAGCTTAGCGGTGGGACTAGCGGGAAGCAAAAACATTCAGTACTTC. The V and J genes are TRBV7-2 and TRBJ2-4; 13 bases agree with TRBD2. After removal of 0 bases from V and 3 bases from J, the junction contained 5 bases not matched to a gene. The V gene's germline CDR1 is SGHTA and CDR2 FQGNSA. This CDR3 comprises 18 residues.

The chain links TRBV6-5 to TRBJ1-2; 7 bases map to TRBD1. The V gene end was trimmed by 1 base and the J gene end by 6 bases; junction bases not matched to a gene: 5. CDR1 MNHEY and CDR2 SVGAGI come from the germline V gene. The CDR3 loop spans 14 amino acids. The CDR3 reads CASSYYRGVDGYTF. The CDR3 DNA reads as TGTGCCAGCAGTTACTACAGGGGCGTCGATGGCTACACCTTC.

V usage is TRBV7-9 and J usage is TRBJ2-7, with D possibly TRBD2 on 5 matching bases. The ends were cut back, 5 bases at V and 7 bases at J, with 24 bases in the middle. This CDR3 has 16 amino acids. Germline V gene lookup returns CDR1 SEHNR and CDR2 FQNEAQ (reference sequence). The CDR3 is CASSPREWAFHNEQYF. The DNA for the CDR3 is TGTGCCAGCAGCCCACGGGAATGGGCTTTCCACAATGAGCAGTACTTC.

This chain uses TRBV7-2 with TRBJ1-6; no clear D. CDR1 is SGHTA, CDR2 FQGNSA, per germline. Deletions cut 4 bases from V and 5 bases from J, with 9 bases between. This CDR3 comprises 14 residues. CDR3 bases: TGTGCCAGCAGCTCGGGCAGCCATAATTCACCCCTCCACTTT. It yields the protein CASSSGSHNSPLHF.

Comments on this clonotype: One base away lies a much larger clone, so this may be a sequencing read error. The chain recombines TRBV7-2 with TRBJ1-2; D perhaps matches TRBD1 (5 bases). This CDR3 is built from 13 residues. Germline V gene sequence: CDR1 SGHTA, CDR2 FQGNSA. CDR3 loop: CANSLARGGGYTF. CDR3 bases: TGTGCCAACAGCTTGGCGAGGGGTGGTGGCTACACCTTC.

As regards this clonotype: A much larger clonotype is one base distant, so this may be a read error. The rearrangement uses TRBV10-3 and TRBJ2-2; 9 nucleotides line up with TRBD1. Trimming at V came to 0 bases and at J to 7 bases, leaving 3 bases not matched to a gene. The CDR3 sequence is 15 residues long. CDR1 and CDR2 (germline): ENHRY, SYGVKD. CDR3 protein: CAISESPDRGGELFF. DNA of the CDR3: TGTGCCATCAGTGAGTCTCCGGACAGGGGCGGGGAGCTGTTTTTT.

The rearrangement uses TRBV4-3 and TRBJ1-1, with a possible D match to TRBD1 (5 bases). The germline V and J ends were trimmed by 2 bases and 2 bases, with 15 bases remaining between them. Germline-derived CDR1 and CDR2 are LGHNA and YSLEER. The CDR3 covers 16 residues. The CDR3 DNA sequence: TGCGCCAGCAGCCAAAACCAGGGTAAGCGAAACACTGAAGCTTTCTTT. Residues: CASSQNQGKRNTEAFF.

In this sample, this clonotype turned up many times. The chain couples TRBV7-6 to TRBJ1-2, with D tentatively TRBD1 (5 bases). Germline-derived CDR1 and CDR2 are SGHVS and FNYEAQ. This CDR3 comprises 15 residues. Trimming removed 4 bases at V and 0 bases at J, with 12 bases between. The CDR3 region has the DNA TGTGCCAGCAGCTGGGACGGACATGCTAACTATGGCTACACCTTC. Amino acids: CASSWDGHANYGYTF. Complete variable domain (other parts from reference TRBV7-6 and TRBJ1-2): GAGVSQSPRYKVTKRGQDVALRCDPISGHVSLYWYRQALGQGPEFLTYFNYEAQQDKSGLPNDRFSAERPEGSISTLTIQRTEQRDSAMYRCASSWDGHANYGYTFGSGTRLTVV.